A selection of T cell receptor beta chains follows, all from one sample in a study of blood T cells in healthy people across ages. TCRdb re-called the 5' RACE reads through MiXCR, storing one row per CDR3 protein. This sample carries under 2,000,000 distinct CDR3 sequences, 40% to 55% of them seen once, and the ten largest clones take 2.1%. Material for sequencing was blood. These receptors originate from a woman between 35 and 50 years old in good health. CDR3s include the opening cysteine and the closing phenylalanine or tryptophan. D genes are given only for firm matches. Clone size is not always given. Where it is, it says once, few, many or a class for expanded clones.

>16|TRBV7-2|TRBJ2-1|.|TRBD2
TGTGCCATAATCGGCGGGGGGGCCGGTTCCTACAATGAGCAGTTCTTC
CAIIGGGAGSYNEQFF
>13|TRBV20-1|TRBJ1-2|.|TRBD1
TGCAGTGCTAGACCTGGGACAGACTATGGCTACACCTTC
CSARPGTDYGYTF
>16|TRBV27|TRBJ2-1|few|TRBD2
TGTGCCAGCAGTTTAAGGCCTAGCGGGGGGGAACATGAGCAGTTCTTC
CASSLRPSGGEHEQFF
>14|TRBV11-2|TRBJ2-7|many|.
TGTGCCAGCAGCTTAAGGGGAGGAGGATACGAGCAGTACTTC
CASSLRGGGYEQYF
>15|TRBV7-2|TRBJ2-3|few|TRBD2
TGTGCCAGCAGCTTCTCGCGGGGGGCAAGAGATACGCAGTATTTT
CASSFSRGARDTQYF
>14|TRBV6-5|TRBJ2-1|.|TRBD2
TGTGCCAGCAGACCAACGGGTAGCGGGGTCCGCGAGTTCTTC
CASRPTGSGVREFF
>15|TRBV7-2|TRBJ2-5|.|.
TGTGCCAGCAGCTTAGGGCAACAGGGTTTGGAGACCCAGTACTTC
CASSLGQQGLETQYF
>14|TRBV7-9|TRBJ2-7|few|TRBD2
TGTGCCAGCAGCACCCAGCGGGGGGTTCGAGAGCAGTACTTC
CASSTQRGVREQYF
>15|TRBV5-1|TRBJ2-1|.|TRBD2
TGCGCCAGCAGCTTGAGCGGGGGGTTCCAAGAGACCCAGTTCTTC
CASSLSGGFQETQFF
>14|TRBV2|TRBJ2-7|.|.
TGTGCCAGCAGTGAAGCGGGGGAGGCCTACGAGCAGTACTTC
CASSEAGEAYEQYF
>15|TRBV6-2/TRBV6-3|TRBJ2-1|.|TRBD1
TGTGCCAGCAGTTACTCAGCGTGGACAGGGGTTGAGCAGTTCTTC
CASSYSAWTGVEQFF
>13|TRBV2|TRBJ1-2|few|TRBD1
TGTGCCAGCAGTGAGGGGACAGTCTATGGCTACACCTTC
CASSEGTVYGYTF
>17|TRBV7-9|TRBJ2-1|.|TRBD2
TGTGCCAGCAGCTTAAAGGGACTAGCGGGGACCTACAATGAGCAGTTCTTC
CASSLKGLAGTYNEQFF
>14|TRBV27|TRBJ2-7|few|TRBD2
TGTGCCAGCAGAGCAGCGGGGGGGATCTACGAGCAGTACTTC
CASRAAGGIYEQYF
>12|TRBV28|TRBJ2-7|few|.
TGTGCCAGCAGCGTAAGTGGATACGAGCAGTACTTC
CASSVSGYEQYF
>16|TRBV20-1|TRBJ1-5|.|.
TGCAGTGCTAGAGATGGGCAGGTGGGTGGGGGACGGCCCCAGCATTTT
CSARDGQVGGGRPQHF
>14|TRBV27|TRBJ2-3|.|.
TGTGCCAGCACCTCCGGGGACGTGGTGGATACGCAGTATTTT
CASTSGDVVDTQYF
>14|TRBV20-1|TRBJ2-7|.|TRBD1
TGCAGTGCTAGAGGAAGGGGGCTATCCTACGAGCAGTACTTC
CSARGRGLSYEQYF
>14|TRBV18|TRBJ2-1|few|TRBD2
TGTGCCAGCTCACCTGCCGGGACTAGCAATGAGCAGTTCTTC
CASSPAGTSNEQFF
>16|TRBV3-1|TRBJ2-1|.|TRBD2
TGTGCCAGCAGCCAAGATGGTCTAGCGGGGGAGGATGAGCAGTTCTTC
CASSQDGLAGEDEQFF
>16|TRBV7-2|TRBJ2-7|few|.
TGTGCCAGCAGCTTAGGGCCCGCAAGATCTTACTACGAGCAGTACTTC
CASSLGPARSYYEQYF
>16|TRBV5-1|TRBJ2-3|once|.
TGCGCCAGCAGCCCGGGACTGGCCAGCCGCACAGATACGCGGTATTTT
CASSPGLASRTDTRYF
>14|TRBV6-5|TRBJ2-7|once|.
TGTGCCAGCAGAAGGACAGATAGCTCCTACGAGCAGTACTTC
CASRRTDSSYEQYF
>14|TRBV12-3/TRBV12-4|TRBJ2-3|.|.
TGTGCCAGCAGCGGCATCCCCATCGCAGATACGCAGTATTTT
CASSGIPIADTQYF
>16|TRBV5-1|TRBJ2-5|few|.
TGCGCCAGCAGCTTGGATCCGTCGGACAGACAAGAGACCCAGTACTTC
CASSLDPSDRQETQYF
>15|TRBV27|TRBJ2-5|.|.
TGTGCCAGCAGTTTATCAGCAGGGTACCAAGAGACCCAGTACTTC
CASSLSAGYQETQYF
>15|TRBV11-1|TRBJ2-1|few|.
TGTGCCAGCAGCTTAAGGCGGGGGCCCAACAATGAGCAGTTCTTC
CASSLRRGPNNEQFF
>16|TRBV6-2/TRBV6-3|TRBJ1-2|.|.
TGTGCCAGCAGTTACCACGGGGCAGAAGCTAACTATGGCTACACCTTC
CASSYHGAEANYGYTF
>15|TRBV28|TRBJ2-5|.|.
TGTGCCAGCACCTCCTTAGATGATATACAAGAGACCCAGTACTTC
CASTSLDDIQETQYF
>13|TRBV10-3|TRBJ2-6|few|TRBD2
TGTGCCACTGGGGGGGCTGGGGCCAACGTCCTGACTTTC
CATGGAGANVLTF
>16|TRBV27|TRBJ2-1|.|TRBD2
TGTGCCAGCAGTTTATATGGCGGGGGGACATACAATGAGCAGTTCTTC
CASSLYGGGTYNEQFF
>13|TRBV6-5|TRBJ1-2|few|.
TGTGCCAGCAGTTACTCGAAGACCAATGGCTACACCTTC
CASSYSKTNGYTF
>15|TRBV28|TRBJ2-7|.|TRBD1
TGTGCCAGCAGCTCCATCGACAGGGGGCCCGACGAGCAGTACTTC
CASSSIDRGPDEQYF
>13|TRBV6-5|TRBJ2-7|few|.
TGTGCCAGCAGGAGGGTCCAGGGCAATGAGCAGTACTTC
CASRRVQGNEQYF
>15|TRBV28|TRBJ2-7|few|TRBD1
TGTGCCAGCACCAGCTACGGGACAGGGGAGGACGAGCAGTACTTC
CASTSYGTGEDEQYF
>16|TRBV7-2|TRBJ2-1|few|.
TGTGCCAGCAGCCCCGAAGGGACGGGATACTACAATGAGCAGTTCTTC
CASSPEGTGYYNEQFF
>15|TRBV7-9|TRBJ1-5|.|TRBD1
TGTGCCAGCAGCGAAACCGGGACAGCGAGTCAGCCCCAGCATTTT
CASSETGTASQPQHF
>14|TRBV18|TRBJ1-2|few|TRBD1
TGTGCCAGCTCAGAGCGACAGGGTGGCTATGGCTACACCTTC
CASSERQGGYGYTF
>15|TRBV29-1|TRBJ2-7|.|TRBD1
TGCAGCGTTGAAGATCTCCGGGACAGCTCCTACGAGCAGTACTTC
CSVEDLRDSSYEQYF